One sample yielded the 24 T cell receptor beta chains listed below, sequenced in a study of vaccination and CD4 T cells after COVID-19. Cultured CD4+ T cell DNA underwent sequencing with the Oncomine TCR Beta short-read assay. Each CDR3 protein gets one entry after TCRdb re-called the PCR reads with MiXCR. The table lists tens of thousands of distinct CDR3 sequences, 25% to 35% of them singletons. Time point given: late sampling 161 to 241 days after vaccination in a few convalescent patients. Treatment specified: approximately 9-day PBMC culture with coronavirus spike peptide pools or control peptides (ViraFEST assay). Their cognate antigens are unknown. Here the sequenced sample was CD4+ T cells from blood, cultured in vitro, taken about 7 months after SARS-CoV-2 vaccination. The source of these receptors is a human donor who had recovered from COVID-19.

This clonotype was detected a few times. This chain links TRBV6-1 with TRBJ1-5, with TRBD1 matching 9 bases. The CDR3 extends over 14 amino acids. The germline gives CDR1 MNHNS, CDR2 SASEGT. V was pared by 8 bases and J by 2 bases, with 4 bases of the junction left unmatched. CDR3 sequence: CASGDRDGNQPQHF. The CDR3 DNA is TGTGCCAGCGGGGACAGGGACGGCAATCAGCCCCAGCATTTT.

The chain links TRBV18 to TRBJ1-1; tentatively, D is TRBD1 (5 bases). Germline CDR1 and CDR2: KGHSH and LQKENI. V was shortened by 3 bases and J by 1 base, with 6 bases between the two germline ends. This CDR3 is built from 13 residues. The chain's CDR3 is CASSPGQNTEAFF. In DNA, the CDR3 is TGTGCCAGCTCACCCGGACAGAACACTGAAGCTTTCTTT.

This clonotype was observed a few times. The V call is TRBV20-1, the J call TRBJ2-7; a possible D gene is TRBD2 (6 bases). V gave up 6 bases and J gave up 7 bases, with 25 bases separating them. The CDR3 extends over 15 amino acids. Germline CDR1 reads DFQATT; CDR2 reads SNEGSKA (reference sequence). The CDR3 protein is CSAPRFLASSMEQYF. CDR3 nucleotide sequence: TGCAGTGCCCCCCGATTTCTAGCGAGCTCTATGGAGCAGTACTTC.

The CDR3: CASSRDGEQYF. Here the CDR3 DNA reads TGTGCCAGCAGCAGAGACGGCGAGCAGTACTTC. The chain is built from TRBV7-2 and TRBJ2-7; D unresolved. Germline-derived CDR1 and CDR2 are SGHTA and FQGNSA. This CDR3 comprises 11 residues. V dropped 5 bases and J dropped 6 bases, with 8 bases sitting between them.

This clonotype is labeled medium-sized (0.01 to 0.1%). The chain carries TRBV7-6 and TRBJ1-6; D possibly corresponds to TRBD1 (5 bases). This CDR3 has 15 residues. V was pared by 0 bases and J by 9 bases, with 12 bases between. Germline CDR1 and CDR2: SGHVS and FNYEAQ. The CDR3 protein is CASSLAAGTGSPLHF. Here the CDR3 DNA reads TGTGCCAGCAGCTTAGCGGCAGGGACGGGTTCACCCCTCCACTTT.

The chain employs TRBV19 and TRBJ1-2; 9 bases are shared with TRBD1. Germline loops: CDR1 LNHDA, CDR2 SQIVND (reference sequence). The CDR3 consists of 11 residues. The junction had 3 bases not matched to a gene; V was cut back by 8 bases and J by 8 bases. DNA for the CDR3: TGTGCCAGTTGGGACAGGGACGGCTACACCTTC. Translated: CASWDRDGYTF.

CDR3 loop: CSARASGGTYEQYF. The CDR3 DNA follows: TGCAGTGCTAGGGCTAGCGGGGGAACCTACGAGCAGTACTTC. This chain joins TRBV20-1 and TRBJ2-7, with 10 bases that match TRBD2. The CDR3 is made up of 14 amino acids. J lost 2 bases, V lost 3 bases, and 4 bases had no gene match. Germline-derived CDR1 and CDR2 are DFQATT and SNEGSKA (reference sequence).

This clonotype was recorded only once. One end of the junction is discordant with germline, which a read error may explain. The gene calls are TRBV30 and TRBJ2-7, with D maybe TRBD1 (7 bases). Germline CDR1 reads GTSNPN; CDR2 reads SVGIG (reference sequence). This CDR3 region has 13 residues. The chain's CDR3 is CAWRRGLSYEQYF. In DNA, the CDR3 is TGTGCTTGGAGGAGGGGGCTTTCCTACGAGCAGTACTTC.

This clonotype was counted only a few times. The CDR3 loop reads CASSYRGDEQYF. CDR3 bases: TGTGCCAGCTCCTACAGGGGGGACGAGCAGTACTTC. The chain employs TRBV25-1 and TRBJ2-7; TRBD1 matches at 8 bases. Per the germline V gene, CDR1 is MGHDK and CDR2 is SYGVNS. Losses at the gene ends were 8 bases for V and 5 bases for J; bases not matched to a gene: 5. This CDR3 region has 12 residues.

V and J are TRBV28 and TRBJ2-3; a weak D match, TRBD1 (5 bases). The V end was cut by 2 bases, the J end by 1 base, with 13 bases between. Germline CDR1 reads MDHEN; CDR2 reads SYDVKM. The CDR3 covers 16 residues. The CDR3 DNA reads as TGTGCCAGCAGTTTACCTCGTCTAGGGGGCACAGATACGCAGTATTTT. This encodes CASSLPRLGGTDTQYF. The full variable domain, with the rest looked up from reference TRBV28 and TRBJ2-3, is DVKVTQSSRYLVKRTGEKVFLECVQDMDHENMFWYRQDPGLGLRLIYFSYDVKMKEKGDIPEGYSVSREKKERFSLILESASTNQTSMYLCASSLPRLGGTDTQYFGPGTRLTVL.

In DNA, the CDR3 is TGTGCCAGCAGCCCCGGACATGACTATGGCTACACCTTC. Encoded protein: CASSPGHDYGYTF. V gene TRBV7-9 combines with J gene TRBJ1-2; possible D gene TRBD1, 5 bases. CDR3 size: 13 residues. The germline V gene encodes CDR1 SEHNR and CDR2 FQNEAQ (reference sequence). V lost 5 bases and J lost 3, with 10 bases in between.

The chain joins TRBV20-1 to TRBJ2-7; D perhaps matches TRBD2 (5 bases). The germline V gene has CDR1 DFQATT and CDR2 SNEGSKA (reference sequence). CDR3 length: 17 residues. The V and J ends lost 1 base and 0 bases respectively, with 19 bases between them. In DNA, the CDR3 is TGCAGTGCTAGAGGGGCCCCACAGCGGAGAAGCTCCTACGAGCAGTACTTC. Its translation is CSARGAPQRRSSYEQYF.

This clonotype was seen a handful of times. The chain joins TRBV20-1 to TRBJ2-1, with D possibly matching TRBD2 (5 bases). This CDR3 is 14 amino acids long. V was cut by 3 bases and J by 1 base, with 10 bases left in between. The germline V gene encodes CDR1 DFQATT and CDR2 SNEGSKA (reference sequence). For the CDR3, the DNA is TGCAGTGCTAGCAGTTGGAGGTCCTACAATGAGCAGTTCTTC. It translates to CSASSWRSYNEQFF.

This clonotype came up a few times. V usage is TRBV7-9 and J usage is TRBJ2-7; weak D call: TRBD1 (5 bases). The CDR3 totals 14 residues. Looked up from germline, CDR1 is SEHNR and CDR2 is FQNEAQ (reference sequence). V lost 3 bases and J lost 7, with 16 bases in between. Written as DNA, the CDR3 is TGTGCCAGCAGCTTGCAGGGTGGAATCGGGGAGCAGTACTTC. Translated, it gives CASSLQGGIGEQYF.

This chain joins TRBV28 and TRBJ2-5; D perhaps matches TRBD2 (5 bases). The CDR3 length is 14 residues. The V gene's germline CDR1 is MDHEN and CDR2 SYDVKM. The V and J ends lost 8 bases and 1 base respectively, with 14 bases between them. Written as DNA, the CDR3 is TGTGCCAGCCGCTTGGAGGCTCTCCAAGAGACCCAGTACTTC. It is translated as CASRLEALQETQYF.

There are a few counts of this clonotype. The chain couples TRBV7-9 to TRBJ2-7; perhaps TRBD2 as D (5 bases). The ends were cut back, 3 bases at V and 2 bases at J, with 8 bases in the middle. Germline V gene sequence: CDR1 SEHNR, CDR2 FQNEAQ (reference sequence). CDR3 length: 13 residues. The CDR3 loop reads CASSFTGTYEQYF. The CDR3 DNA is TGTGCCAGCAGCTTTACGGGAACCTACGAGCAGTACTTC.

The chain joins TRBV11-1 to TRBJ2-5, with 12 bases aligning to TRBD2. V trimming: 6 bases; J trimming: 4 bases; junction bases outside the gene matches: 6. Looked up from germline, CDR1 is SGHAT and CDR2 is FQDESV (reference sequence). CDR3 length: 15 amino acids. The CDR3 DNA is TGTGCCAGCAGTTCCCTAGCGGGAGGGAGAGAGACCCAGTACTTC. It translates to CASSSLAGGRETQYF.

The V call is TRBV20-1, the J call TRBJ2-4; D ambiguous. V lost 3 bases to trimming and J lost 1 base, with 7 bases between them. CDR3 length equals 13 residues. The germline V gene encodes CDR1 DFQATT and CDR2 SNEGSKA (reference sequence). The CDR3 loop is CSARVGAKNIQYF. The CDR3 bases are TGCAGTGCTAGGGTGGGGGCCAAAAACATTCAGTACTTC.

The chain is built from TRBV20-1 and TRBJ2-7; 13 nucleotides agree with TRBD2. J was trimmed by 1 base and V by 3 bases; bases with no gene match: 3. This CDR3 spans 15 amino acids. The V gene's germline CDR1 is DFQATT and CDR2 SNEGSKA (reference sequence). This CDR3 reads CSASGTSGTSYEQYF. The CDR3 region has the DNA TGCAGTGCTAGCGGGACTAGCGGGACATCCTACGAGCAGTACTTC.

V gene TRBV2 combines with J gene TRBJ1-5; D gene ambiguous. V lost 3 bases, J lost 0 bases, and 6 bases lay in between. The CDR3 extends over 14 amino acids. In germline, CDR1 is SNHLY, CDR2 FYNNEI. CDR3 loop: CASSEANSNQPQHF. The CDR3 nucleotides read TGTGCCAGCAGTGAGGCAAATAGCAATCAGCCCCAGCATTTT.

This clonotype was observed a few times. This chain links TRBV5-4 with TRBJ2-1; 8 bases are shared with TRBD2. Trimming removed 1 base from V and 8 bases from J; junction bases left unmatched: 2. The CDR3 runs 13 residues. The germline gives CDR1 SGHNT, CDR2 YYREEE (reference sequence). The CDR3 DNA follows: TGTGCCAGCAGCTTGACTAGCGGCTATGAGCAGTTCTTC. Translating it yields CASSLTSGYEQFF.

The chain is built from TRBV7-3 and TRBJ2-1; D tentatively reads TRBD1 or TRBD2 (5 bases each). CDR3 length: 15 residues. Trimming removed 4 bases at V and 6 bases at J, with 16 bases between. Germline V gene sequence: CDR1 SGHTA, CDR2 FQGTGA. CDR3 DNA: TGTGCCAGCAGCTCGGGACCAGAGGGAACCAATGAGCAGTTCTTC. It is translated as CASSSGPEGTNEQFF.

This chain links TRBV20-1 with TRBJ2-7; D is uncertain. The CDR3 covers 15 residues. V lost 3 bases, J lost 6 bases, and 21 bases lay in between. The germline CDR1 and CDR2 sequences are DFQATT and SNEGSKA (reference sequence). The CDR3 sequence is CSASPFNPQRSEQYF. The CDR3 nucleotides are TGCAGTGCTAGCCCCTTTAACCCACAGAGGAGCGAGCAGTACTTC.

The CDR3 bases are TGTGCCAGCAGCTCTTTAGAACAGCCCCAGCATTTT. This codes for CASSSLEQPQHF. The chain links TRBV7-9 to TRBJ1-5; no firm D call. The germline CDR1 and CDR2 sequences are SEHNR and FQNEAQ (reference sequence). This CDR3 has 12 residues. V lost 4 bases to trimming and J lost 7 bases, with 8 bases between them.